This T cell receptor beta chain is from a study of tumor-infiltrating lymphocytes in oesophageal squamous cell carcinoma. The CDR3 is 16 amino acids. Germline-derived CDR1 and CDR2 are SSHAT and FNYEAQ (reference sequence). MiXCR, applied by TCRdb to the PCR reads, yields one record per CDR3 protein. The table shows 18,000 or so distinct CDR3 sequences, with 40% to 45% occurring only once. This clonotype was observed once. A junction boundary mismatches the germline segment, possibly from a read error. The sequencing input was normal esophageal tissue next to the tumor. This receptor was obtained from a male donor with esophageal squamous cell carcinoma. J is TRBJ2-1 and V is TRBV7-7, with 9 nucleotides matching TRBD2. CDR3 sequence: CASSPIGLAPNNEQFF. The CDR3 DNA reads TGTGCTAGCAGTCCGATCGGACTAGCGCCTAACAATGAGCAGTTCTTC.